Below, 12 T cell receptor beta chains from the same sample are listed, as sequenced in a study of blood T cell repertoires in COVID-19. Sequencing was performed with immunoSEQ multiplex PCR; in TCRdb, only in-frame clones are kept and a portion is missing. The repertoire holds some 100,000 clones, with approximately 86% as singletons. Material for sequencing was PBMCs or T cells enriched from blood (not recorded which). These receptors came from a woman aged 45-65 years who had recovered from COVID-19.

The chain has TRBV5-1 and TRBJ2-1, with 7 bases identical to TRBD2. V was clipped by 3 bases and J by 3 bases; unmatched bases: 6. The CDR3 is 15 amino acids. CDR1 and CDR2 (germline): SGHRS, YFSETQ. CDR3 in amino acids: CASSSGTTFYNEQFF. The CDR3 DNA reads TGCGCCAGCAGCTCCGGGACTACGTTCTACAATGAGCAGTTCTTC.

This clone occurred once. CDR3 in DNA: TGCGCCAGCAGCCCGGGGTCAACTAATGAAAAACTGTTTTTT. Translating it yields CASSPGSTNEKLFF. V is TRBV5-1 and J is TRBJ1-4; unclear D gene. In germline, CDR1 is SGHRS, CDR2 YFSETQ. V was pared by 4 bases and J by 0 bases, with 7 bases between. The CDR3 is made up of 14 amino acids.

V is TRBV9 and J is TRBJ2-2; a possible D gene is TRBD1 (6 bases). CDR3 size: 15 residues. V lost 0 bases and J 7 bases, leaving 13 bases between the germline ends. The germline V gene has CDR1 SGDLS and CDR2 YYNGEE. For the CDR3, the DNA is TGTGCCAGCAGCGTAGCTCAGGGGTTCGGCGGGGAGCTGTTTTTT. It yields the protein CASSVAQGFGGELFF.

The V and J genes are TRBV4-1 and TRBJ2-1; TRBD2 matches 15 bases. Germline CDR1 reads MGHRA; CDR2 reads YSYEKL. The CDR3 has 17 residues. The V gene end was trimmed by 2 bases and the J gene end by 4 bases; junction bases not matched to a gene: 3. CDR3 bases: TGCGCCAGCAGCCAACTCGGACTAGCGGGAGGGTACAATGAGCAGTTCTTC. This gives the protein CASSQLGLAGGYNEQFF.

V and J are TRBV2 and TRBJ2-2; possible D gene TRBD1, 5 bases. CDR1 and CDR2 from the germline V gene are SNHLY and FYNNEI. This CDR3 has 14 amino acids. The V end was cut by 2 bases, the J end by 1 base, with 5 bases between. The DNA of the CDR3 is TGTGCCAGCAGTGAAACAGGGAACACCGGGGAGCTGTTTTTT. Its protein product is CASSETGNTGELFF.

CDR3 DNA sequence: TGTGCCATCAGCCCCGTAGCGGGGGGGGTTAATGAGCAGTTCTTC. Its protein product is CAISPVAGGVNEQFF. The genes are TRBV10-3 and TRBJ2-1, with 11 positions matching TRBD2. The CDR3 has 15 residues. V was pared by 6 bases and J by 7 bases, with 8 bases of the junction left unmatched. In germline, CDR1 is ENHRY, CDR2 SYGVKD.

The V and J genes are TRBV18 and TRBJ2-3, with 7 bases fitting TRBD1. The CDR3 runs 15 residues. Germline V CDR1 and CDR2: KGHSH, LQKENI. The junction had 14 bases not matched to a gene; V was cut back by 3 bases and J by 11 bases. CDR3 in DNA: TGTGCCAGCTCACCTGTCTTACCGATGGGGGACAGGCAGTATTTT. It yields the protein CASSPVLPMGDRQYF.

J is TRBJ1-1 and V is TRBV10-3; TRBD1 might be the D (5 bases). V lost 5 bases to trimming and J lost 2 bases, with 12 bases between them. The CDR3 totals 14 residues. The germline CDR1 and CDR2 sequences are ENHRY and SYGVKD. The CDR3 coding sequence is TGTGCCATCAGTCCCGGGGGGAGAAACACTGAAGCTTTCTTT. Translation gives CAISPGGRNTEAFF.

The sample holds a few counts of this clone. This chain connects TRBV2 to TRBJ1-5; D is uncertain. Per germline, CDR1 SNHLY and CDR2 FYNNEI. The CDR3 spans 13 residues. V was trimmed by 7 bases and J by 0 bases, leaving 7 bases between them. Here the CDR3 reads CASMRDSNQPQHF. The CDR3 DNA reads TGTGCCAGCATGAGGGATAGCAATCAGCCCCAGCATTTT.

The chain links TRBV3-1 (or the pseudogene TRBV3-2) to TRBJ1-2, with a weak D call TRBD1 (5 bases). The CDR3 runs 14 residues. CDR1 and CDR2 (germline): LGHDT, YNNKEL (reference sequence). The germline V and J ends were trimmed by 4 bases and 8 bases, with 17 bases remaining between them. CDR3 nucleotides: TGTGCCAGCAGCCTGGGGACTGGTGCTGGGGGCTACACCTTC. It specifies CASSLGTGAGGYTF.

The chain has TRBV7-9 and TRBJ2-1; D is unclear. The CDR3 consists of 15 residues. Germline CDR1 and CDR2: SEHNR and FQNEAQ (reference sequence). V was trimmed by 3 bases and J by 7 bases, leaving 16 bases between them. CDR3 sequence reads: CASSFWRIGRNEQFF. The CDR3 region has the DNA TGTGCCAGCAGCTTTTGGAGAATCGGTAGGAATGAGCAGTTCTTC.

CDR3 in amino acids: CASSFMETQYF. CDR3 nucleotides: TGTGCCAGCAGTTTCATGGAGACCCAGTACTTC. The chain links TRBV12-3 or TRBV12-4 to TRBJ2-5; D gene unclear. The V gene lost 3 bases and the J gene lost 5 bases, with 4 bases spanning the gap. This CDR3 is built from 11 residues.